These T cell receptor beta chains were read from a single sample in a study of blood T cell repertoires in COVID-19. The method was immunoSEQ multiplex PCR; TCRdb's version includes in-frame clones alone and lacks a portion of them. The table has about 56,000 clones, roughly 84% seen once. Sequenced input: peripheral blood. The origin of the receptors is a man in his 60s with COVID-19, enrolled during active disease. Both conserved end residues are part of each CDR3. D genes are given only for firm matches. Where a row states a size, it is once, few, many or the class of an expanded clone; other rows omit it.

d_call,j_call,v_call,clone_size,cdr3_aa,cdr3_nt
TRBD1,TRBJ2-2,TRBV10-2,-,CASIHSPGQRQIINTGELFF,TGCGCCAGCATTCACAGTCCGGGACAGAGACAAATAATTAACACCGGGGAGCTGTTTTTT
TRBD1,TRBJ1-6,TRBV10-1,-,CASDRQGRYQLMQSPLHF,TGCGCCAGCGATAGACAGGGGCGCTATCAACTAATGCAGTCACCCCTCCACTTT
-,TRBJ1-4,TRBV18,-,CASSESQEEKLFF,TGTGCCAGCTCAGAGAGTCAAGAGGAAAAACTGTTTTTT
-,TRBJ2-1,TRBV12-3/TRBV12-4,-,CASGGSGWNEQFF,TGTGCCAGCGGGGGCTCCGGGTGGAATGAGCAGTTCTTC
-,TRBJ2-7,TRBV3-1/TRBV3-2,-,CASAPRDSYEQYF,TGTGCCAGCGCCCCGAGGGACTCCTACGAGCAGTACTTC
-,TRBJ1-3,TRBV5-6,-,CASSSPGEYSGNTIYF,TGTGCCAGCAGCTCCCCAGGGGAGTACTCTGGAAACACCATATATTTT
-,TRBJ2-2,TRBV5-1,-,CASSLATGNTGELFF,TGCGCCAGCAGCTTGGCGACAGGGAACACCGGGGAGCTGTTTTTT
TRBD1,TRBJ2-1,TRBV9,-,CASSVGTGQGYNEQFF,TGTGCCAGCAGCGTAGGAACGGGACAGGGCTACAATGAGCAGTTCTTC
-,TRBJ1-3,TRBV9,-,CASSDHRTASNSGNTIYF,TGTGCCAGCAGCGACCACAGGACAGCCTCAAACTCTGGAAACACCATATATTTT
-,TRBJ2-1,TRBV3-1/TRBV3-2,-,CASSHGLGSYNEQFF,TGTGCCAGCAGCCATGGACTGGGCTCCTACAATGAGCAGTTCTTC
-,TRBJ2-5,TRBV6-5,-,CASSPGSQETQYF,TGTGCCAGCAGTCCCGGTTCCCAAGAGACCCAGTACTTC
-,TRBJ1-5,TRBV28,-,CASSFEYSNQPQHF,TGTGCCAGCAGTTTTGAGTATAGCAATCAGCCCCAGCATTTT
TRBD2,TRBJ2-3,TRBV30,-,CAWKLAGGANTQYF,TGTGCCTGGAAGTTAGCGGGAGGGGCGAATACGCAGTATTTT
TRBD1,TRBJ1-2,TRBV5-3,once,CAQAQGAEGYTF,TGTGCCCAAGCCCAGGGGGCGGAAGGCTACACCTTC
-,TRBJ2-2,TRBV24-1,-,CATSSPIFSTGELFF,TGTGCCACCAGTTCGCCCATTTTTAGCACCGGGGAGCTGTTTTTT
TRBD1,TRBJ2-7,TRBV18,once,CASSPGTDLSYEQYF,TGTGCCAGCTCACCCGGGACAGACCTCTCCTACGAGCAGTACTTC
-,TRBJ2-5,TRBV7-9,-,CASSILRGTQYF,TGTGCCAGCAGCATCTTAAGGGGGACCCAGTACTTC
-,TRBJ1-1,TRBV2,-,CASSEALGGNTEAFF,TGTGCCAGCAGTGAAGCGCTAGGGGGGAACACTGAAGCTTTCTTT
TRBD1,TRBJ1-1,TRBV18,-,CASSQTGGGDTEAFF,TGTGCCAGCTCACAAACAGGGGGCGGTGACACTGAAGCTTTCTTT
TRBD1,TRBJ2-7,TRBV11-1,-,CASSVIGGDRNEQYF,TGTGCCAGCAGCGTTATAGGGGGCGATCGAAACGAGCAGTACTTC
TRBD1,TRBJ1-1,TRBV29-1,-,CSVGQTGGDTEAFF,TGCAGCGTTGGCCAGACAGGGGGCGACACTGAAGCTTTCTTT
-,TRBJ2-3,TRBV24-1,-,CATSAADTQYF,TGTGCCACCAGTGCGGCAGATACGCAGTATTTT
-,TRBJ1-2,TRBV28,-,CASSLNWGLLNYGYTF,TGTGCCAGCAGTTTAAATTGGGGCCTACTAAACTATGGCTACACCTTC
-,TRBJ2-2,TRBV7-3,-,CASRDTGELFF,TGTGCCAGCCGTGACACCGGGGAGCTGTTTTTT
TRBD1,TRBJ1-2,TRBV2,once,CASSEMGQGDYGYTF,TGTGCCAGCAGTGAAATGGGACAGGGTGACTATGGCTACACCTTC
-,TRBJ2-5,TRBV21-1,-,CASSKRQGTVETQYF,TGTGCCAGCAGCAAACGGCAGGGGACAGTAGAGACCCAGTACTTC
TRBD1,TRBJ2-7,TRBV19,few,CASSPKGDRGPYEQYF,TGTGCCAGTAGTCCTAAGGGGGACAGGGGACCCTACGAGCAGTACTTC
TRBD1,TRBJ1-5,TRBV18,-,CASSPPGTGNNQPQHF,TGTGCCAGCTCACCACCCGGGACAGGGAACAATCAGCCCCAGCATTTT
TRBD2,TRBJ2-3,TRBV19,-,CASSVSGNTDTQYF,TGTGCCAGTAGTGTTAGCGGGAACACAGATACGCAGTATTTT
TRBD1,TRBJ1-5,TRBV19,-,CASSIGTGSLIGNQPQHF,TGTGCCAGTAGTATTGGGACAGGGTCCCTGATAGGCAATCAGCCCCAGCATTTT
TRBD1,TRBJ2-7,TRBV10-2,-,CASRDRTGQSYEQYF,TGCGCCAGCAGAGACCGGACAGGGCAAAGCTACGAGCAGTACTTC
-,TRBJ2-1,TRBV12-3/TRBV12-4,-,CASSLSLHNEQFF,TGTGCCAGCAGTTTAAGCTTGCACAATGAGCAGTTCTTC
TRBD2,TRBJ2-7,TRBV10-3,-,CAISVVRGLAGGPNEQYF,TGTGCCATCAGTGTTGTTAGGGGACTAGCGGGGGGGCCTAACGAGCAGTACTTC
TRBD2,TRBJ2-3,TRBV7-6,-,CASSLSGLARGTQYF,TGTGCCAGCAGCTTATCGGGACTAGCCCGTGGGACGCAGTATTTT
TRBD1,TRBJ1-1,TRBV30,-,CAWRGQGPTEAFF,TGTGCCTGGAGGGGACAGGGTCCCACTGAAGCTTTCTTT
-,TRBJ1-2,TRBV12-3/TRBV12-4,-,CASSLTGEYGYTF,TGTGCCAGCAGTTTAACCGGGGAATATGGCTACACCTTC
-,TRBJ2-2,TRBV6-2/TRBV6-3,few,CASSYQQGQNTGELFF,TGTGCCAGCAGTTACCAACAGGGACAGAACACCGGGGAGCTGTTTTTT
TRBD1,TRBJ2-3,TRBV7-9,-,CASSLGAGGLNTQYF,TGTGCCAGCAGCTTAGGGGCAGGGGGCCTGAATACGCAGTATTTT
-,TRBJ1-1,TRBV19,-,CASSVPREAEAFF,TGTGCCAGTAGTGTCCCCAGGGAAGCTGAAGCTTTCTTT
TRBD1,TRBJ1-1,TRBV7-2,once,CASSYEWTGDTEAFF,TGTGCCAGCAGCTACGAATGGACAGGGGATACTGAAGCTTTCTTT
TRBD1,TRBJ1-3,TRBV3-1/TRBV3-2,-,CASSQAGTASGNTIYF,TGTGCCAGCAGCCAAGCAGGGACAGCCTCTGGAAACACCATATATTTT
-,TRBJ1-2,TRBV27,-,CASRRGGLGYTF,TGTGCCAGCAGAAGAGGGGGATTAGGCTACACCTTC
-,TRBJ1-4,TRBV24-1,-,CATRGGSNEKLFF,TGTGCCACCCGGGGAGGATCTAATGAAAAACTGTTTTTT
-,TRBJ1-5,TRBV30,-,CAWSEDSHQPQHF,TGTGCCTGGAGCGAAGACAGTCATCAGCCCCAGCATTTT
TRBD2,TRBJ2-7,TRBV15,-,CATSSGRLAGTSYEQYF,TGTGCCACCAGCAGTGGGAGACTAGCGGGGACCTCCTACGAGCAGTACTTC
-,TRBJ1-1,TRBV11-1,-,CASSGIRGTEAFF,TGTGCCAGCAGCGGGATCAGGGGCACTGAAGCTTTCTTT
TRBD2,TRBJ2-3,TRBV3-1/TRBV3-2,once,CASSQESSGGSTDTQYF,TGTGCCAGCAGCCAAGAATCTAGCGGGGGGAGCACAGATACGCAGTATTTT
-,TRBJ2-3,TRBV18,-,CASSPRTTDTQYF,TGTGCCAGCTCACCGAGAACCACAGATACGCAGTATTTT
-,TRBJ1-2,TRBV30,-,CAWAFGANYGYTF,TGTGCCTGGGCATTTGGGGCCAACTATGGCTACACCTTC
TRBD2,TRBJ2-3,TRBV2,-,CASRGLAGGSADTQYF,TGTGCCAGCAGGGGACTAGCGGGAGGATCAGCAGATACGCAGTATTTT
-,TRBJ1-4,TRBV5-1,-,CASTDPTASNEKLFF,TGCGCCAGCACCGATCCGACAGCCTCAAATGAAAAACTGTTTTTT
TRBD2,TRBJ2-5,TRBV28,-,CASRTSGGAETQYF,TGTGCCAGCAGAACGAGCGGGGGGGCGGAGACCCAGTACTTC
TRBD1,TRBJ1-2,TRBV7-6,-,CASSPFGDSNYGYTF,TGTGCCAGCAGCCCCTTCGGGGACAGCAACTATGGCTACACCTTC
TRBD2,TRBJ2-1,TRBV5-4,once,CASSLVSSGDNNEQFF,TGTGCCAGCAGCTTGGTATCTAGCGGTGACAACAATGAGCAGTTCTTC